The 29 T cell receptor beta chains below come from one sample, sequenced in a study of CXCR3-negative and CXCR3-positive naive CD8 T cells. Findings of the study overall: Higher TRB CDR3 hydrophobicity marked CXCR3-positive naive cells relative to CXCR3-negative naive cells.

These receptors have no identified antigens. TRB cDNA was prepared as libraries by UMI-labeled 5' RACE. TCRdb reprocessed the 5' RACE reads; each CDR3 protein has one entry and no DNA is given. This sample contains 100,000 to 150,000 distinct CDR3 sequences. The sequencing input was naive CXCR3+ CD8+ T cells from blood. Subset specified: CD45RO-CCR7+CD27+CD95- naive CD8+ T cells expressing CXCR3 (TNR3+). The origin of the receptors is a human donor in good health. Some clones in this sample may be carry-over from other donors' samples.

The J gene is TRBJ2-7, the V gene TRBV9; TCRdb designates TRBD1, a call that cannot be tested without DNA. Germline lookup yields CDR1 SGDLS and CDR2 YYNGEE. The CDR3 covers 14 residues. This CDR3 is CASSPGGANYEQYF.

This chain connects TRBV4-2 to TRBJ1-1; the TCRdb D gene call, TRBD1, has no DNA to confirm it. The CDR3 is made up of 16 amino acids. Germline V gene sequence: CDR1 LGHNA, CDR2 YNFKEQ. The CDR3 sequence: CASSQGQGDGNTEAFF.

The V gene is TRBV29-1, the J gene TRBJ2-7. CDR3 length: 12 amino acids. Per germline, CDR1 SQVTM and CDR2 ANQGSEA. The CDR3: CSVSGDSYEQYF.

This chain joins TRBV5-6 and TRBJ2-2; TCRdb names TRBD2, which stays unverified in the absence of DNA. The CDR3 spans 13 residues. The germline gives CDR1 SGHDT, CDR2 YYEEEE. This CDR3 reads CASSLGPSRELFF. The whole variable domain, filled in from reference TRBV5-6 and TRBJ2-2, reads DAGVTQSPTHLIKTRGQQVTLRCSPKSGHDTVSWYQQALGQGPQFIFQYYEEEERQRGNFPDRFSGHQFPNYSSELNVNALLLGDSALYLCASSLGPSRELFFGEGSRLTVL.

The chain couples TRBV7-7 to TRBJ1-3. Germline V gives CDR1 SSHAT, CDR2 FNYEAQ (reference sequence). The CDR3 loop spans 15 amino acids. CDR3 loop: CASSLGPSQGNTIYF. The complete variable domain, with remaining parts taken from reference TRBV7-7 and TRBJ1-3, reads GAGVSQSPRYKVTKRGQDVTLRCDPISSHATLYWYQQALGQGPEFLTYFNYEAQPDKSGLPSDRFSAERPEGSISTLTIQRTEQRDSAMYRCASSLGPSQGNTIYFGEGSWLTVV.

The chain combines TRBV12-3 or TRBV12-4 with TRBJ2-5. CDR3 length: 13 residues. The chain's CDR3 is CASSFRQKETQYF.

The chain is built from TRBV20-1 and TRBJ2-3; TCRdb's D gene call, TRBD2, goes unchecked for lack of DNA. The CDR3 sequence is 14 residues long. CDR1 is DFQATT, CDR2 SNEGSKA, per germline (reference sequence). The CDR3 is CSTKREGYTDTQYF.

The J gene is TRBJ2-1, the V gene TRBV5-1; TCRdb indicates TRBD1, and absent DNA this call remains unverified. CDR1 and CDR2 (germline): SGHRS, YFSETQ. The CDR3 runs to 14 residues. The CDR3 region is CSSSPDRGYDEQFF.

The chain employs TRBV21-1 and TRBJ2-7; TCRdb proposes TRBD2, but this gene call is untestable without DNA. TRBV21-1 is shown as a pseudogene. The CDR3 runs 16 residues. CDR3 region: CASSRGERTSGYEQYF.

This rearrangement joins TRBV27 to TRBJ2-2; without DNA, the TCRdb call of TRBD2 cannot be checked. The CDR3 contains 14 residues. Germline values: CDR1 MNHEY, CDR2 SMNVEV (reference sequence). The CDR3 protein is CASSAGTNTGELFF.

V and J are TRBV4-1 and TRBJ1-1; TCRdb's D call, TRBD1, is unchecked because there is no DNA. The CDR3 is 16 amino acids. Germline V gives CDR1 MGHRA, CDR2 YSYEKL. The CDR3 loop reads CASSVTLGATNTEAFF.

The genes are TRBV29-1 and TRBJ2-7. Germline V lookup: CDR1 SQVTM, CDR2 ANQGSEA. CDR3 length: 14 residues. The CDR3 spells CSVEVGDFTYEQYF.

V usage is TRBV29-1 and J usage is TRBJ2-7; TCRdb selects TRBD2, and the lack of DNA leaves this call unchecked. Looked up from germline, CDR1 is SQVTM and CDR2 is ANQGSEA. The CDR3 covers 13 residues. CDR3 residues: CSVDLAGAYEQYF.

The rearrangement joins TRBV19 to TRBJ1-2; TCRdb outputs TRBD1, but without DNA this stays unchecked. Germline V CDR1 and CDR2: LNHDA, SQIVND (reference sequence). The CDR3 contains 16 residues. This CDR3 is CASSNHRDRGFYGYTF.

The chain links TRBV4-2 to TRBJ2-7. Germline loops: CDR1 LGHNA, CDR2 YNFKEQ. The CDR3 length is 15 residues. CDR3 protein: CASSQGEGSSYEQYF.

The V call is TRBV2, the J call TRBJ2-7; TCRdb proposes TRBD1, but this gene call is untestable without DNA. This CDR3 comprises 13 residues. Germline V gene sequence: CDR1 SNHLY, CDR2 FYNNEI. The CDR3 sequence: CASRGDPAYEQYF.

The chain couples TRBV5-1 to TRBJ2-3. This CDR3 region has 18 residues. In germline, CDR1 is SGHRS, CDR2 YFSETQ. This chain's CDR3 is CASSLGVSRRGFTDTQYF.

This chain uses TRBV30 with TRBJ1-2; the TCRdb D gene call, TRBD1, has no DNA to confirm it. The germline gives CDR1 GTSNPN, CDR2 SVGIG (reference sequence). This CDR3 spans 13 amino acids. The CDR3: CAWDGQGDYGYTF.

The V call is TRBV7-9, the J call TRBJ2-7. CDR3 length: 13 amino acids. The V gene's germline CDR1 is SEHNR and CDR2 FQNEAQ (reference sequence). CDR3 loop: CASSPRQLYEQYF.

The genes are TRBV29-1 and TRBJ2-1. From germline, CDR1 is SQVTM and CDR2 ANQGSEA. The CDR3 consists of 13 residues. The CDR3: CSVEFEWSNEQFF.

V is TRBV28 and J is TRBJ2-6. Germline CDR1 and CDR2: MDHEN and SYDVKM. This CDR3 contains 15 residues. CDR3 loop: CASSLFITGANVLTF.

This chain uses TRBV29-1 with TRBJ2-3. The germline CDR1 and CDR2 sequences are SQVTM and ANQGSEA. This CDR3 has 13 residues. CDR3 in amino acids: CSVEGGSTDTQYF.

CDR3 sequence: CSASQGLNQPQHF. The V call is TRBV29-1, the J call TRBJ1-5; absent DNA, TCRdb's TRBD1 call cannot be checked. The CDR3 has 13 amino acids. Per germline, CDR1 SQVTM and CDR2 ANQGSEA.

The gene calls are TRBV28 and TRBJ1-5; the D gene TCRdb calls, TRBD1, cannot be checked with no DNA. Germline V gene lookup returns CDR1 MDHEN and CDR2 SYDVKM. The CDR3 totals 15 residues. The CDR3 reads CASSYRGLGNQPQHF.

This sequence joins TRBV30 and TRBJ2-1. CDR1 and CDR2 (germline): GTSNPN, SVGIG (reference sequence). CDR3 length: 13 residues. CDR3: CAWSRSSYNEQFF.

This chain joins TRBV7-9 and TRBJ2-2; the TRBD2 assignment by TCRdb is unverifiable without DNA. CDR1 is SEHNR, CDR2 FQNEAQ, per germline (reference sequence). This CDR3 has 15 residues. The CDR3 is CASSLAGPRTGELFF.

V and J are TRBV19 and TRBJ2-6. Looked up from germline, CDR1 is LNHDA and CDR2 is SQIVND (reference sequence). This CDR3 has 13 amino acids. Here the CDR3 reads CASSIPGANVLTF.

V is TRBV25-1 and J is TRBJ1-1; the D call from TCRdb, TRBD1, cannot be confirmed without DNA. The CDR3 covers 15 residues. CDR1 is MGHDK, CDR2 SYGVNS, per germline. CDR3 protein: CASSERDRMNTEAFF. The full variable domain, in which reference TRBV25-1 and TRBJ1-1 provide the parts outside the CDR3, is EADIYQTPRYLVIGTGKKITLECSQTMGHDKMYWYQQDPGMELHLIHYSYGVNSTEKGDLSSESTVSRIRTEHFPLTLESARPSHTSQYLCASSERDRMNTEAFFGQGTRLTVV.

The chain uses TRBV7-9 and TRBJ2-1; the D call from TCRdb, TRBD1, cannot be confirmed without DNA. This CDR3 has 13 amino acids. The germline V gene has CDR1 SEHNR and CDR2 FQNEAQ (reference sequence). CDR3 amino acids: CASILAGGREQFF.